The 29 T cell receptor beta chains in this list originate from one sample, sequenced in a study of radiation and T cells in renal cell carcinoma. Method: immunoSEQ multiplex PCR; TCRdb's copy keeps in-frame clones and lacks some. The data show around 74,000 clones, around four fifths seen once. Time point: blood 4 weeks post-SBRT, at nephrectomy. Noted treatment: 15 Gy SBRT to primary tumor, nephrectomy 4 weeks later. The specimen was blood, collected from a patient whose treatment included radiotherapy and nephrectomy. These receptors all stem from a woman aged 55-70 years with renal cell carcinoma.

The chain uses TRBV28 and TRBJ1-2; D is possibly TRBD1 (5 bases). CDR3 size: 16 residues. Germline V gene sequence: CDR1 MDHEN, CDR2 SYDVKM. Deletions cut 8 bases from V and 2 bases from J, with 21 bases between. DNA of the CDR3: TGTGCCAGCCGATCAACCCGGGGGGGGATAAACTATGGCTACACCTTC. Residues: CASRSTRGGINYGYTF.

This sequence joins TRBV5-1 and TRBJ2-6, with D maybe TRBD2 (5 bases). This CDR3 region has 16 residues. Trimming removed 4 bases from V and 2 bases from J, with 13 bases in between. CDR1 is SGHRS, CDR2 YFSETQ, per germline. In DNA form, the CDR3 reads TGCGCCAGCAGCCCGTTCCCCGGGGCTGGGGCCAACGTCCTGACTTTC. It yields the protein CASSPFPGAGANVLTF.

The sample holds a few counts of this clone. J is TRBJ2-5 and V is TRBV5-1; maybe TRBD1 (6 bases). The CDR3 spans 14 residues. Trimming removed 4 bases from V and 3 bases from J, with 13 bases in between. Germline V gene lookup returns CDR1 SGHRS and CDR2 YFSETQ. In DNA form, the CDR3 reads TGCGCCAGCAGCCCGCTCCCAGGGGAAGAGACCCAGTACTTC. It specifies CASSPLPGEETQYF.

The rearrangement uses TRBV5-4 and TRBJ2-7, with TRBD1 identical over 9 bases. This CDR3 is built from 15 residues. Germline loops: CDR1 SGHNT, CDR2 YYREEE (reference sequence). V dropped 0 bases and J dropped 2; count of bases not matched to a gene: 3. The CDR3 nucleotides are TGTGCCAGCAGCTTGGACAGGGGGCTGCCCTACGAGCAGTACTTC. Translating it yields CASSLDRGLPYEQYF.

The CDR3 DNA reads TGTGCCATCCGGGACACTAATTACGAGCAGTACTTC. Translation gives CAIRDTNYEQYF. This rearrangement joins TRBV10-3 to TRBJ2-7; D perhaps matches TRBD1 (6 bases). V lost 8 bases and J 4 bases, leaving 12 bases between the germline ends. Germline V gene data show CDR1 as ENHRY and CDR2 as SYGVKD. The CDR3 totals 12 residues.

The rearrangement uses TRBV2 and TRBJ2-1, with 7 bases matching TRBD1. This CDR3 region has 19 residues. V trimming: 5 bases; J trimming: 2 bases; junction bases outside the gene matches: 18. CDR1 and CDR2 from the germline V gene are SNHLY and FYNNEI. The CDR3 nucleotides read TGTGCCAGCAGTCTTCCGCCGGACAGGCCATCTTACACCTACAATGAGCAGTTCTTC. Protein sequence: CASSLPPDRPSYTYNEQFF.

The rearrangement joins TRBV7-9 to TRBJ2-1; 12 bases match TRBD2. The V segment lost 4 bases and the J segment 1 base; nucleotides outside the gene matches: 8. There are 18 residues in the CDR3. CDR1 is SEHNR and CDR2 is FQNEAQ in the germline V gene (reference sequence). CDR3 sequence (DNA): TGTGCCAGCAGCTCACCCCCTGGACTAGCGGGATCCTACAATGAGCAGTTCTTC. Translation: CASSSPPGLAGSYNEQFF. Supplemented by reference TRBV7-9 and TRBJ2-1, the full variable domain reads DTGVSQNPRHKITKRGQNVTFRCDPISEHNRLYWYRQTLGQGPEFLTYFQNEAQLEKSRLLSDRFSAERPKGSFSTLEIQRTEQGDSAMYLCASSSPPGLAGSYNEQFFGPGTRLTVL.

The chain joins TRBV6-1 to TRBJ1-6; a possible D gene is TRBD1 (5 bases). The CDR3 spans 14 residues. The V and J ends lost 5 bases and 8 bases respectively, with 13 bases between them. The germline V gene has CDR1 MNHNS and CDR2 SASEGT. The CDR3 protein is CASSTRVGDSPLHF. The CDR3, as DNA: TGTGCCAGCAGTACCAGGGTCGGAGATTCACCCCTCCACTTT.

V usage is TRBV30 and J usage is TRBJ2-3; D possibly corresponds to TRBD2 (5 bases). Trimming removed 4 bases from V and 0 bases from J, with 17 bases in between. The CDR3 has 16 amino acids. Germline assignment: CDR1 GTSNPN and CDR2 SVGIG (reference sequence). The CDR3 here is CAWKEVPGSSTDTQYF. CDR3 DNA sequence: TGTGCCTGGAAGGAGGTGCCCGGTAGTAGCACAGATACGCAGTATTTT.

This clone was found a few times. The rearrangement links TRBV7-9 to TRBJ1-2, with a weak D call TRBD1 (6 bases). Deletions cut 5 bases from V and 4 bases from J, with 26 bases between. This CDR3 region has 18 residues. Germline V lookup: CDR1 SEHNR, CDR2 FQNEAQ (reference sequence). The CDR3 region is CASSANRDRPSRGYGYTF. In DNA form, the CDR3 reads TGTGCCAGCAGCGCAAACAGGGACCGGCCGAGTCGAGGCTATGGCTACACCTTC.

This chain uses TRBV19 with TRBJ2-2; 10 nucleotides agree with TRBD1. The CDR3 is 16 amino acids. The trim removed 4 bases at V and 5 bases at J, leaving 7 bases unmatched. In germline, CDR1 is LNHDA, CDR2 SQIVND (reference sequence). The CDR3 DNA follows: TGTGCCAGTAGTACATCACCGGGACAGGGGACCGGGGAGCTGTTTTTT. Protein product: CASSTSPGQGTGELFF.

This chain joins TRBV11-2 and TRBJ1-2, with 9 bases that match TRBD1. V lost 3 bases and J lost 6; bases outside the gene matches: 11. The germline CDR1 and CDR2 sequences are SGHAT and FQNNGV. The CDR3 consists of 16 residues. CDR3 DNA sequence: TGTGCCAGCAGCTTGATGGACAGGGGAGGGTGGAATGGCTACACCTTC. Amino acids: CASSLMDRGGWNGYTF.

V gene TRBV5-1 combines with J gene TRBJ2-7; 7 bases line up with TRBD1. This CDR3 contains 17 residues. Germline assignment: CDR1 SGHRS and CDR2 YFSETQ. V lost 0 bases, J lost 4 bases, and 13 bases stayed unmatched. The CDR3: CASSLATRDSSRYEQYF. The CDR3 DNA follows: TGCGCCAGCAGCTTGGCTACAAGGGACAGTTCGCGGTACGAGCAGTACTTC.

The chain recombines TRBV19 with TRBJ2-7, with TRBD2 matching 13 bases. V shed 3 bases, J shed 1 base, and the junction held 3 bases outside the gene matches. Per germline, CDR1 LNHDA and CDR2 SQIVND (reference sequence). The CDR3 is 16 amino acids. Here the CDR3 DNA reads TGTGCCAGTAGTATCGGGACTAGCGGGAATTCCTACGAGCAGTACTTC. Its protein is CASSIGTSGNSYEQYF.

This rearrangement joins TRBV5-4 to TRBJ2-1; D not certain. This CDR3 comprises 15 residues. Germline assignment: CDR1 SGHNT and CDR2 YYREEE (reference sequence). The ends were cut back, 3 bases at V and 4 bases at J, with 14 bases in the middle. CDR3 protein: CASSSPARQYNEQFF. The CDR3 DNA follows: TGTGCCAGCAGCTCCCCGGCACGGCAATACAATGAGCAGTTCTTC.

V and J are TRBV6-1 and TRBJ2-7, with D tentatively TRBD1 or TRBD2 (6 bases each). Germline assignment: CDR1 MNHNS and CDR2 SASEGT. This CDR3 region has 18 residues. V was cut by 3 bases and J by 4 bases, with 25 bases left in between. CDR3 bases: TGTGCCAGCAGTGACATGCTTATTGGGGGGCCTAGGAGTTACGAGCAGTACTTC. Its protein product is CASSDMLIGGPRSYEQYF.

The chain joins TRBV5-4 to TRBJ1-1, with unresolved D. Germline-derived CDR1 and CDR2 are SGHNT and YYREEE (reference sequence). This CDR3 spans 13 amino acids. Trimming pared 0 bases from V and 4 bases from J, leaving 7 bases between. DNA for the CDR3: TGTGCCAGCAGCTTGGTTGAAAGCACTGAAGCTTTCTTT. Its translation: CASSLVESTEAFF.

The rearrangement links TRBV28 to TRBJ2-1; D may be TRBD2 (6 bases). The germline V gene has CDR1 MDHEN and CDR2 SYDVKM. This CDR3 spans 14 amino acids. Trimming removed 2 bases from V and 8 bases from J, with 13 bases in between. CDR3 amino acids: CASSLPGELYEQFF. As DNA, the CDR3 is TGTGCCAGCAGTTTACCGGGAGAGCTCTATGAGCAGTTCTTC.

V and J are TRBV2 and TRBJ2-4; D is perhaps TRBD2 (5 bases). Germline V gives CDR1 SNHLY, CDR2 FYNNEI. The CDR3 runs 16 residues. Trimming pared 4 bases from V and 0 bases from J, leaving 13 bases between. The CDR3: CASSGGAGLAKNIQYF. The CDR3 DNA reads TGTGCCAGCAGTGGGGGTGCAGGACTAGCCAAAAACATTCAGTACTTC. The full variable domain, with the rest looked up from reference TRBV2 and TRBJ2-4, is EPEVTQTPSHQVTQMGQEVILRCVPISNHLYFYWYRQILGQKVEFLVSFYNNEISEKSEIFDDQFSVERPDGSNFTLKIRSTKLEDSAMYFCASSGGAGLAKNIQYFGAGTRLSVL.

This clone has just a few counts. The chain employs TRBV6-1 and TRBJ2-3; D is uncertain. CDR1 MNHNS and CDR2 SASEGT come from the germline V gene. The V end lost 2 bases, the J end lost 13 bases, and 19 bases lay between the germline ends. The CDR3 length is 14 residues. The CDR3 sequence is CASSEPVEPLYEYF. In nucleotides, the CDR3 is TGTGCCAGCAGTGAACCCGTGGAGCCCCTATACGAGTATTTT.

CDR3 region: CASKGQEDTGELFF. The CDR3, as DNA: TGTGCCAGCAAAGGACAGGAGGACACCGGGGAGCTGTTTTTT. The chain has TRBV6-6 and TRBJ2-2, with 7 bases that match TRBD1. The V gene's germline CDR1 is MNHNY and CDR2 SVGAGI (reference sequence). V shed 7 bases and J 3 bases; nucleotides not matched to a gene: 5. The CDR3 length is 14 residues.

As DNA, the CDR3 is TGCGCCAGCAGCTTGGACCCTATCGGCACGGAGACCCAGTACTTC. Translation gives CASSLDPIGTETQYF. The V gene is TRBV5-1, the J gene TRBJ2-5; D not resolved. The germline V gene has CDR1 SGHRS and CDR2 YFSETQ. Trimming pared 0 bases from V and 5 bases from J, leaving 14 bases between. The CDR3 loop spans 15 amino acids. The whole variable domain, filled in from reference TRBV5-1 and TRBJ2-5, reads KAGVTQTPRYLIKTRGQQVTLSCSPISGHRSVSWYQQTPGQGLQFLFEYFSETQRNKGNFPGRFSGRQFSNSRSEMNVSTLELGDSALYLCASSLDPIGTETQYFGPGTRLLVL.

The V call is TRBV27, the J call TRBJ1-1; no clear D. This CDR3 comprises 13 residues. With 3 bases removed from V and 1 base from J, the gap between germline ends came to 6 bases. Germline V gives CDR1 MNHEY, CDR2 SMNVEV (reference sequence). The DNA of the CDR3 is TGTGCCAGCAGTTTGGCAGGGAACACTGAAGCTTTCTTT. Its translation is CASSLAGNTEAFF.

The table lists this clone with a count of one. The chain carries TRBV18 and TRBJ2-2; maybe TRBD2 (5 bases). CDR3 length: 15 amino acids. V was pared by 6 bases and J by 2 bases, with 13 bases between. The germline V gene has CDR1 KGHSH and CDR2 LQKENI. The CDR3 reads CASSSYRGNTGELFF. The DNA for the CDR3 is TGTGCCAGCTCCAGTTACCGGGGAAACACCGGGGAGCTGTTTTTT.

The chain combines TRBV6-1 with TRBJ2-5; 10 bases fit TRBD1. The V gene end was trimmed by 8 bases and the J gene end by 2 bases; junction bases not matched to a gene: 5. The CDR3 has 14 residues. Per germline, CDR1 MNHNS and CDR2 SASEGT. As DNA, the CDR3 is TGTGCCAGCGTCGGACAGGGGGTTCAAGAGACCCAGTACTTC. It encodes CASVGQGVQETQYF.

V is TRBV28 and J is TRBJ1-1, with D perhaps matching TRBD1 (5 bases). The CDR3 has 13 residues. The germline gives CDR1 MDHEN, CDR2 SYDVKM. V gave up 1 base and J gave up 6 bases, with 9 bases separating them. Written as DNA, the CDR3 is TGTGCCAGCAGTTTATATGGGGCCCCTGAAGCTTTCTTT. It specifies CASSLYGAPEAFF.

The chain carries TRBV5-4 and TRBJ2-7, with 10 bases fitting TRBD1. This CDR3 region has 15 residues. The germline V gene encodes CDR1 SGHNT and CDR2 YYREEE (reference sequence). The trim removed 4 bases at V and 3 bases at J, leaving 7 bases unmatched. CDR3 region: CASSEGQGPLYEQYF. CDR3 sequence (DNA): TGTGCCAGCAGCGAGGGACAGGGGCCTCTCTACGAGCAGTACTTC.

CDR3 amino acids: CASSLESQAYEQYF. The CDR3 DNA reads TGTGCCAGCAGCTTGGAAAGTCAGGCCTACGAGCAGTACTTC. The chain couples TRBV5-6 to TRBJ2-7; D gene ambiguous. The ends were cut back, 0 bases at V and 2 bases at J, with 9 bases in the middle. The CDR3 runs to 14 residues. The germline V gene has CDR1 SGHDT and CDR2 YYEEEE.

This chain links TRBV6-6 with TRBJ1-1, with D uncertain. Trimming cost V 0 bases and J 4 bases, with 9 bases left between them. This CDR3 spans 14 amino acids. The germline V gene encodes CDR1 MNHNY and CDR2 SVGAGI (reference sequence). This CDR3 reads CASSYSKRATEAFF. For the CDR3, the DNA is TGTGCCAGCAGTTACTCGAAGCGGGCCACTGAAGCTTTCTTT.